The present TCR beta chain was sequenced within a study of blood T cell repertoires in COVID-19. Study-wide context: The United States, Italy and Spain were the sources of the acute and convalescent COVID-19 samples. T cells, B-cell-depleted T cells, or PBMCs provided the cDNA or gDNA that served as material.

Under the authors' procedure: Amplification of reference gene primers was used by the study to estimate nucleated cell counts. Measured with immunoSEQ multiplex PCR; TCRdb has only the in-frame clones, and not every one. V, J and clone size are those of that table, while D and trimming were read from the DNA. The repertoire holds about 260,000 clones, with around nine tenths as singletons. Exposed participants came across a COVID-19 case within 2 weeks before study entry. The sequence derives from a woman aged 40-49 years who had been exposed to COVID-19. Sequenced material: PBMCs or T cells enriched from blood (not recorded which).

CDR3: CASSPWGQGLDTQYF. The CDR3 region has the DNA TGTGCCAGCAGCCCTTGGGGACAGGGGTTGGATACGCAGTATTTT. V is TRBV3-1 (or the pseudogene TRBV3-2) and J is TRBJ2-3, with 10 bases lining up with TRBD1. Germline V lookup: CDR1 LGHDT, CDR2 YNNKEL (reference sequence). V shed 4 bases, J shed 6 bases, and the junction held 7 bases outside the gene matches. The CDR3 extends over 15 amino acids.